This T cell receptor beta chain was identified during a study of blood T cell repertoires in COVID-19. Repertoires were generated with immunoSEQ multiplex PCR, while TCRdb's copy carries only in-frame clones and drops some. The profile shows about 62,000 clones, about 86% of them singletons. CDR1 and CDR2 from the germline V gene are LGHNA and YNFKEQ. Deletions cut 0 bases from V and 3 bases from J, with 13 bases between. This CDR3 is built from 16 residues. Sequencing used peripheral blood. The chain is built from TRBV4-2 and TRBJ2-3; D is possibly TRBD2 (7 bases). The sequence derives from a human donor in a cohort sampled during active COVID-19. CDR3 DNA sequence: TGTGCCAGCAGCCAAGATGGGAGGGGGAGAACAGATACGCAGTATTTT. Translating gives CASSQDGRGRTDTQYF.